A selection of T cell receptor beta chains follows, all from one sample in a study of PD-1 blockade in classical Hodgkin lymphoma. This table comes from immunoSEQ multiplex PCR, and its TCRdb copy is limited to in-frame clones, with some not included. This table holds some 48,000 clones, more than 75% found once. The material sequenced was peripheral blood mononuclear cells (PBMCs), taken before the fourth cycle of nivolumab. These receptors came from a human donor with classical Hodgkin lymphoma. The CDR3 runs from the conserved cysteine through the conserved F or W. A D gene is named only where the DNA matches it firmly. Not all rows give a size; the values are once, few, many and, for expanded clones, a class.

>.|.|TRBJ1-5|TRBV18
CASSPTVNQPQHF
TGTGCCAGCTCACCGACAGTCAATCAGCCCCAGCATTTT
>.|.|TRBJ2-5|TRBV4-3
CASSQSLAFQETQYF
TGCGCCAGCAGCCAATCTCTAGCTTTTCAAGAGACCCAGTACTTC
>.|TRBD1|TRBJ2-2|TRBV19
CASNPRQGRSGELFF
TGTGCCAGTAATCCTAGACAGGGAAGGTCCGGGGAGCTGTTTTTT
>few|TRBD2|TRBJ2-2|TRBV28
CASKPTSGNTGELFF
TGTGCCAGCAAACCGACTAGCGGGAACACCGGGGAGCTGTTTTTT
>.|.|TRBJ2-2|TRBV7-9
CASGRGTGELFF
TGTGCCAGCGGCAGAGGGACCGGGGAGCTGTTTTTT
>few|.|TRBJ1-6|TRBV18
CASSRNRDNSPLHF
TGTGCCAGCTCACGGAACAGGGATAATTCACCCCTCCACTTT
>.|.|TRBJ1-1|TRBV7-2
CASSPLRGEAFF
TGTGCCAGCAGCCCGCTTAGAGGGGAAGCTTTCTTT
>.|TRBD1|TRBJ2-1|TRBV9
CASSVDRGAYNEQFF
TGTGCCAGCAGCGTCGACAGGGGGGCCTACAATGAGCAGTTCTTC
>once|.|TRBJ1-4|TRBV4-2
CASSQEGRGSEKLFF
TGTGCCAGCAGCCAAGAGGGCAGGGGAAGTGAAAAACTGTTTTTT
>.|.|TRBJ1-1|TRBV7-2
CASIPRGDTEAFF
TGTGCCAGCATCCCGAGGGGGGACACTGAAGCTTTCTTT
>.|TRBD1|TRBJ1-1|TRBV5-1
CASSPGTGGMNTEAFF
TGCGCCAGCAGCCCCGGGACAGGGGGGATGAACACTGAAGCTTTCTTT
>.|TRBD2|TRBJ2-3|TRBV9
CASSVQGLAGGHTQYF
TGTGCCAGCAGCGTCCAAGGGCTAGCGGGGGGCCATACGCAGTATTTT
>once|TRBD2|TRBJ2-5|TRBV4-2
CASSLLRVGTSGREETQYF
TGTGCCAGCAGCCTCCTAAGGGTGGGGACTAGCGGGAGGGAGGAGACCCAGTACTTC
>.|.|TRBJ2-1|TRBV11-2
CASSSLARSYNEQFF
TGTGCCAGCAGCTCGCTAGCGCGCTCCTACAATGAGCAGTTCTTC
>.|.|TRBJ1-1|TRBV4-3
CASSQGASGRTEAFF
TGCGCCAGCAGCCAAGGGGCCTCGGGGCGCACTGAAGCTTTCTTT
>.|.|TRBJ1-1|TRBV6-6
CASSQTEIGEAFF
TGTGCCAGCAGTCAGACAGAGATCGGTGAAGCTTTCTTT
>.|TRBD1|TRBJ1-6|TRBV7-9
CASSSGQGLNSPLHF
TGTGCCAGCAGCTCTGGACAGGGCTTAAATTCACCCCTCCACTTT
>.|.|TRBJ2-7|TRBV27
CASATLETTSYEQYF
TGTGCCAGCGCCACCCTGGAGACCACTTCCTACGAGCAGTACTTC
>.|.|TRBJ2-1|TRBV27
CASSAWTNWGEQFF
TGTGCCAGCAGTGCCTGGACTAATTGGGGTGAGCAGTTCTTC
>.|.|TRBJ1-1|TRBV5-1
CASSLGTLLAGRDTEAFF
TGCGCCAGCAGCTTGGGGACCCTGTTGGCGGGGAGGGACACTGAAGCTTTCTTT
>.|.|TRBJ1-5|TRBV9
CAGPKGGLGQPQHF
TGTGCCGGACCAAAGGGGGGGTTGGGCCAGCCCCAGCATTTT
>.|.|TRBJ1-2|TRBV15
CATSRVGGAGYTF
TGTGCCACCAGCAGAGTCGGAGGGGCTGGCTACACCTTC
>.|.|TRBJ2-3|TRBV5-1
CASSFGGGQTDTQYF
TGCGCCAGCAGCTTCGGCGGGGGACAAACAGATACGCAGTATTTT
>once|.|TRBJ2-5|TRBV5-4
CASSEIPQETQYF
TGTGCCAGCTCTGAAATCCCACAAGAGACCCAGTACTTC
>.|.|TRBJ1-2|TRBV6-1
CATSRGGDTLYGYTF
TGTGCCACCTCCCGAGGAGGGGACACTCTCTATGGCTACACCTTC
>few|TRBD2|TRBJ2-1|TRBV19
CASTPGGPGEQFF
TGTGCCAGTACCCCGGGAGGGCCGGGTGAGCAGTTCTTC
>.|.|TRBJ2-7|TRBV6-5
CASSSYRVSYEQYF
TGTGCCAGCAGTTCTTACCGGGTCTCCTACGAGCAGTACTTC
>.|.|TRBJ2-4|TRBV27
CASNPTGPSNIQYF
TGTGCCAGCAATCCGACAGGCCCTTCAAACATTCAGTACTTC
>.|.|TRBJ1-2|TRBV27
CASSPTRVAGRPINTF
TGTGCCAGCAGTCCGACTAGGGTAGCGGGACGCCCAATAAACACCTTC
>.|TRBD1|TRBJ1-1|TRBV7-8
CASSLVTGRGGATEAFF
TGTGCCAGCAGCTTAGTAACTGGACGAGGGGGCGCCACTGAAGCTTTCTTT
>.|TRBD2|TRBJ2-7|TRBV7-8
CASSLTGRGRGSYEQYF
TGTGCCAGCAGCTTAACTGGACGAGGGAGGGGCTCCTACGAGCAGTACTTC
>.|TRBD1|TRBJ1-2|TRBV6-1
CASSSQTGGAYGYTF
TGTGCCAGCAGTTCCCAGACAGGGGGCGCCTATGGCTACACCTTC
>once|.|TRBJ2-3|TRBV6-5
CATLRLLAPDTQYF
TGTGCCACCCTACGCCTACTAGCCCCAGATACGCAGTATTTT
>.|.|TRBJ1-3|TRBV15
CATSTQGRSSGNTIYF
TGTGCCACCAGCACCCAGGGCAGGTCCTCTGGAAACACCATATATTTT
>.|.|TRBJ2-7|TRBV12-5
CASGIGDEQYF
TGTGCTAGTGGTATAGGCGACGAGCAGTACTTC
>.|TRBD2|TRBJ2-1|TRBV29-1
CSVLAGRALYEQFF
TGCAGCGTCCTAGCGGGGAGGGCCCTCTATGAGCAGTTCTTC
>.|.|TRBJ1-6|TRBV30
CAWSNLELFHF
TGTGCCTGGAGTAACCTGGAGCTCTTCCACTTT
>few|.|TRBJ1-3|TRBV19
CASNRRGSGNTIYF
TGTGCCAGTAACCGGCGCGGCTCTGGAAACACCATATATTTT
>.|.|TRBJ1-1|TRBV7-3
CASSLRRGMGNTEAFF
TGTGCCAGCAGCTTACGCCGGGGGATGGGGAACACTGAAGCTTTCTTT
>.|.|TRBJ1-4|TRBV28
CASSPPQGYGEKLFF
TGTGCCAGCAGTCCTCCGCAGGGTTACGGTGAAAAACTGTTTTTT
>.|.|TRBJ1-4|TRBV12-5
CASGSIPGPQNEKLFF
TGTGCTAGTGGTTCGATTCCGGGACCACAGAATGAAAAACTGTTTTTT
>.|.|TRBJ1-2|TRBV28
CASHQDYGYTF
TGTGCCAGCCATCAGGACTATGGCTACACCTTC
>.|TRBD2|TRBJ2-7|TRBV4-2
CASSQGMSREAYEQYF
TGTGCCAGCAGCCAGGGGATGAGTCGGGAGGCCTACGAGCAGTACTTC
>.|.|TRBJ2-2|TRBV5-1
CASSLVDAGELFF
TGCGCCAGCAGCTTGGTCGACGCCGGGGAGCTGTTTTTT
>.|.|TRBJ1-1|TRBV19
CASSIFGAWYTEAFF
TGTGCCAGTAGTATCTTTGGAGCCTGGTACACTGAAGCTTTCTTT
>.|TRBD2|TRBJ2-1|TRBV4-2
CASRIRTSGENEQFF
TGTGCCAGCAGAATCCGAACTAGCGGGGAGAATGAGCAGTTCTTC
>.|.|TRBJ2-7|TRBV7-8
CASSLSGPYEQYF
TGTGCCAGCAGCCTATCGGGACCTTACGAGCAGTACTTC
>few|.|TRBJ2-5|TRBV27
CASRFLDRQETQYF
TGTGCCAGCAGATTCTTGGACAGACAAGAGACCCAGTACTTC
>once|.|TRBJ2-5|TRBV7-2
CASSFSGYQETQYF
TGTGCCAGCAGCTTTTCAGGGTACCAAGAGACCCAGTACTTC
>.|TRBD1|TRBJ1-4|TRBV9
CASSGQGARGEKLFF
TGTGCCAGCAGCGGCCAGGGGGCTAGGGGAGAAAAACTGTTTTTT
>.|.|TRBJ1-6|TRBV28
CASSSPGDKDSPLHF
TGTGCCAGCAGTTCCCCCGGAGACAAGGATTCACCCCTCCACTTT
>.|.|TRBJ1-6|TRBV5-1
CASNQGGEMYNSPLHF
TGCGCCAGCAACCAAGGAGGGGAGATGTATAATTCACCCCTCCACTTT
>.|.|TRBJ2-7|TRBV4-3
CASSQDLTGYEQYF
TGCGCCAGCAGCCAAGATCTCACAGGGTACGAGCAGTACTTC
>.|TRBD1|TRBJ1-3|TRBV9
CASSVAGTGRSGNTIYF
TGTGCCAGCAGCGTAGCTGGGACAGGTCGATCTGGAAACACCATATATTTT
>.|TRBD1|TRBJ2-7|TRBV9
CASSDDRGYEQYF
TGTGCCAGCAGCGATGACAGGGGTTACGAGCAGTACTTC
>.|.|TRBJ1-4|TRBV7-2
CASSRSSSATNEKLFF
TGTGCCAGCAGCCGGAGTAGTTCAGCAACTAATGAAAAACTGTTTTTT
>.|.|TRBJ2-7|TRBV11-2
CASSLAVGSYEQYF
TGTGCCAGCAGCTTAGCCGTCGGCTCCTACGAGCAGTACTTC